This T cell receptor (beta chain) was profiled in a study of chemoradiotherapy in HPV16-positive cancers. Some clones are missing from TCRdb's copy, which holds only in-frame ones; the method was immunoSEQ multiplex PCR. The sample yields about 2,400 clones, 70% to 90% seen once. This clone is categorized as large. The germline V and J ends were trimmed by 4 bases and 7 bases, with 13 bases remaining between them. There are 12 residues in the CDR3. From germline, CDR1 is SQVTM and CDR2 ANQGSEA. The clonotype was recovered from a human donor with HPV-associated anogenital cancer. The source material was tumor tissue, sampled from a patient who underwent chemoradiotherapy. The chain joins TRBV29-1 to TRBJ1-1; the D is unclear. CDR3 DNA sequence: TGCAGCGTTGCCTTTTCGGGAAGTGAAGCTTTCTTT. It yields the protein CSVAFSGSEAFF.